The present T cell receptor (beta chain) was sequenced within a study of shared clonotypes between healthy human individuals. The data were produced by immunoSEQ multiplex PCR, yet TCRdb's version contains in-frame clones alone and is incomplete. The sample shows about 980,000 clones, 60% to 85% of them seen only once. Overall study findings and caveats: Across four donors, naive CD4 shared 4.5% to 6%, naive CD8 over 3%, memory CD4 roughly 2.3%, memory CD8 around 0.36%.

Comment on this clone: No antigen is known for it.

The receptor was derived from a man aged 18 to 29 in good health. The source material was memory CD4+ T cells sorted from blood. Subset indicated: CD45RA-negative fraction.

CDR3 region: CATSRDQGLIRDTQYF. CDR3 coding DNA: TGTGCCACCAGCAGAGATCAGGGACTGATACGAGATACGCAGTATTTT. The chain combines TRBV15 with TRBJ2-3, with a weak D call TRBD2 (6 bases). CDR3 length: 16 residues. Germline V lookup: CDR1 LNHNV, CDR2 YYDKDF (reference sequence). Trimming removed 0 bases from V and 5 bases from J, with 15 bases in between.